Each of the 5 T cell receptor beta chains below was sequenced from the same sample in a study of shared clonotypes between healthy human individuals. Assay: immunoSEQ multiplex PCR; the TCRdb copy retains only in-frame clones and omits some. The data show around 1.5 million clones, 95% to 99% seen once. Sequencing input: naive CD4+ T cells sorted from blood. Noted subset: CD45RA+ positively selected. The receptor set was obtained from a man aged 30 to 45 in good health.

This clone was detected a few times. The genes are TRBV28 and TRBJ1-5; 7 bases agree with TRBD1. The CDR3 totals 14 residues. Germline loops: CDR1 MDHEN, CDR2 SYDVKM. V was clipped by 4 bases and J by 3 bases; unmatched bases: 3. The CDR3 protein is CASSSTGYNQPQHF. The CDR3 bases are TGTGCCAGCAGTTCGACAGGGTACAATCAGCCCCAGCATTTT.

CDR3 residues: CASSQDMIVTGELFF. CDR3 in DNA: TGTGCCAGCAGCCAAGATATGATTGTGACCGGGGAGCTGTTTTTT. This chain joins TRBV14 and TRBJ2-2; no definite D call. With 0 bases removed from V and 5 bases from J, the gap between germline ends came to 10 bases. Per germline, CDR1 SGHDN and CDR2 FVKESK. The CDR3 covers 15 residues. The full variable domain, rest sourced from reference TRBV14 and TRBJ2-2, is EAGVTQFPSHSVIEKGQTVTLRCDPISGHDNLYWYRRVMGKEIKFLLHFVKESKQDESGMPNNRFLAERTGGTYSTLKVQPAELEDSGVYFCASSQDMIVTGELFFGEGSRLTVL.

This chain joins TRBV10-2 and TRBJ1-4, with D hard to call. The germline V gene encodes CDR1 WSHSY and CDR2 SAAADI. V gave up 4 bases and J gave up 4 bases, with 7 bases separating them. CDR3 length: 13 amino acids. The CDR3 DNA reads TGCGCCAGCAGTGGAGTTAATAATGAAAAACTGTTTTTT. Its protein product is CASSGVNNEKLFF.

V and J are TRBV30 and TRBJ2-1, with D tentatively TRBD1 (5 bases). Germline CDR1 reads GTSNPN; CDR2 reads SVGIG (reference sequence). Trimming removed 0 bases from V and 6 bases from J, with 9 bases in between. CDR3 length: 13 residues. As DNA, the CDR3 is TGTGCCTGGAGTGTACAGGCCACCAATGAGCAGTTCTTC. Its protein is CAWSVQATNEQFF.

The chain joins TRBV6-1 to TRBJ2-3; D may be TRBD1 (5 bases). Between the trimmed V and J ends, which lost 5 bases and 6 bases, there was a span of 9 bases. Germline loops: CDR1 MNHNS, CDR2 SASEGT. The CDR3 sequence is 12 residues long. The CDR3, as DNA: TGTGCCAGCAGTACACAGGTCGATACGCAGTATTTT. Protein sequence: CASSTQVDTQYF.